These 7 T cell receptor beta chains came from one sample sequenced in a study of blood T cell repertoires in COVID-19. The repertoire was sequenced with immunoSEQ multiplex PCR; TCRdb's copy has only in-frame clones and lacks some. The top ten clones hold 2.5% to 3.5% of a sample with 180,000 or so clones, roughly 78% of them seen once. The sequenced sample was peripheral blood. All receptors come from a woman aged 80 or over with active or convalescent COVID-19.

The chain couples TRBV5-5 to TRBJ2-2; D may be TRBD2 (5 bases). Trimming left V 5 bases short and J 1 base short, with 12 bases between. CDR3 size: 15 residues. Germline V lookup: CDR1 SGHKS, CDR2 YYEKEE (reference sequence). CDR3 in DNA: TGTGCCAGCAGTGAAAACAGCGGGAACACCGGGGAGCTGTTTTTT. This translates into CASSENSGNTGELFF. Combining the CDR3 with reference TRBV5-5 and TRBJ2-2 gives the whole variable domain DAGVTQSPTHLIKTRGQQVTLRCSPISGHKSVSWYQQVLGQGPQFIFQYYEKEERGRGNFPDRFSARQFPNYSSELNVNALLLGDSALYLCASSENSGNTGELFFGEGSRLTVL.

The chain is built from TRBV6-4 and TRBJ2-5; D is perhaps TRBD2 (5 bases). V was clipped by 2 bases and J by 3 bases, with 10 bases between them. The V gene's germline CDR1 is MRHNA and CDR2 SNTAGT. The CDR3 is 14 residues long. The DNA for the CDR3 is TGTGCCAGCAGTGACAGGAGGCTAAAAGAGACCCAGTACTTC. Its translation is CASSDRRLKETQYF.

This clone was observed a few times. The chain couples TRBV29-1 to TRBJ1-2; D is undetermined. CDR3 length equals 10 residues. Germline CDR1 is SQVTM and CDR2 is ANQGSEA. Trimming shortened V by 7 bases and J by 7 bases, and 10 bases separated the two germline ends. This chain's CDR3 is CSAETGGYTF. In DNA, the CDR3 is TGCAGCGCCGAAACCGGTGGCTACACCTTC.

The gene calls are TRBV11-2 and TRBJ2-7; TRBD2 matches at 7 bases. The CDR3 runs to 14 residues. The germline V gene has CDR1 SGHAT and CDR2 FQNNGV. J lost 4 bases, V lost 4 bases, and 7 bases had no gene match. The CDR3 DNA reads as TGTGCCAGCAGCTCGGGGAGGGGCCGATACGAGCAGTACTTC. Its translation: CASSSGRGRYEQYF.

Points on this clone: Other DNA sequences in this specimen translate into the identical CDR3. The chain carries TRBV5-1 and TRBJ1-1, with a possible D match to TRBD1 (5 bases). V lost 0 bases and J 0 bases, leaving 9 bases between the germline ends. The CDR3 consists of 15 residues. Germline CDR1 is SGHRS and CDR2 is YFSETQ. CDR3 sequence reads: CASSLVAGLNTEAFF. The CDR3 DNA reads as TGCGCCAGCAGCTTGGTAGCAGGGTTGAACACTGAAGCTTTCTTT.

V usage is TRBV28 and J usage is TRBJ1-4; no firm D call. Trimming took 6 bases from V and 4 from J, leaving 15 bases between them. Germline loops: CDR1 MDHEN, CDR2 SYDVKM. The CDR3 runs to 15 residues. The CDR3 here is CASREPPPGNEKLFF. CDR3 nucleotides: TGTGCCAGCAGGGAACCCCCACCGGGTAATGAAAAACTGTTTTTT.

J is TRBJ2-2 and V is TRBV27; no clear D. Germline V lookup: CDR1 MNHEY, CDR2 SMNVEV (reference sequence). This CDR3 contains 15 residues. V shed 7 bases and J shed 3 bases, with 15 bases lying between them. The DNA for the CDR3 is TGTGCCAGCACCAACACCGCCAGGTACACCGGGGAGCTGTTTTTT. This encodes CASTNTARYTGELFF.